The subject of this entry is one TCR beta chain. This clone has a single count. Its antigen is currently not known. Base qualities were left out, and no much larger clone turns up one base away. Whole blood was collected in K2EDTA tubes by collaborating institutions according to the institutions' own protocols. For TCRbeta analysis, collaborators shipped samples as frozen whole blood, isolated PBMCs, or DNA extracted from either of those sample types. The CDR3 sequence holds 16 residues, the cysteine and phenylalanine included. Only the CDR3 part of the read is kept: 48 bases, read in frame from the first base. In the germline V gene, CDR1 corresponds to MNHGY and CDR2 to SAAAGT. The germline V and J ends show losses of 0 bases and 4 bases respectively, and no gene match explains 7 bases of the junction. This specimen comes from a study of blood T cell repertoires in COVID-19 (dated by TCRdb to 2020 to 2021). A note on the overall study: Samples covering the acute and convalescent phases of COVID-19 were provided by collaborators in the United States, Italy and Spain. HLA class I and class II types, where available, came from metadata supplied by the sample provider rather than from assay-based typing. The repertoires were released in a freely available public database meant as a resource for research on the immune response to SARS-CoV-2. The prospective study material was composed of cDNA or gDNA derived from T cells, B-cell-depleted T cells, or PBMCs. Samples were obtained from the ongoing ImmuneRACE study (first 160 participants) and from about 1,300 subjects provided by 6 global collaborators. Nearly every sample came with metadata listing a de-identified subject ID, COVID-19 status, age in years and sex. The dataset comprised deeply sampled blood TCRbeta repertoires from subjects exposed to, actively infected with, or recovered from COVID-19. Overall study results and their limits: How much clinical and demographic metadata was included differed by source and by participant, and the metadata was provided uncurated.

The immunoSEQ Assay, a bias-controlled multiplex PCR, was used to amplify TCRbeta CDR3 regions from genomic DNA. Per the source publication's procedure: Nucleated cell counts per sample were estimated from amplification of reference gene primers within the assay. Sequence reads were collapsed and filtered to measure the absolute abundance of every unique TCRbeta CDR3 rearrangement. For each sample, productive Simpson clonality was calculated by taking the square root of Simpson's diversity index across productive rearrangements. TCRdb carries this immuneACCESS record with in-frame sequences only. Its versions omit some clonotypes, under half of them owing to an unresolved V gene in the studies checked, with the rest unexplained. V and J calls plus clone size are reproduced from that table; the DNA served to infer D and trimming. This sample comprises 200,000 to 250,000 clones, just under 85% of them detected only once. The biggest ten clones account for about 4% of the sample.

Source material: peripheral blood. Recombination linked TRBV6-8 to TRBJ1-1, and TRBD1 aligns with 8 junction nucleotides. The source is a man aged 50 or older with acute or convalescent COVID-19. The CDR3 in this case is CASSYSQGAPGTEAFF. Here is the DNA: TGTGCCAGCAGTTACTCCCAGGGGGCGCCGGGCACTGAAGCTTTCTTT.